This T cell receptor (beta chain) appears in the sequencing data of a study of control samples from healthy donors and cancer patients (dated by TCRdb to 2018 to 2020). V loses 3 bases, J loses 3 bases, and the germline ends lie 10 bases apart. Sequences SGHRS (CDR1) and YFSETQ (CDR2) are obtained from the germline V gene. The CDR3 contains 14 residues, cysteine and phenylalanine counted. Only the CDR3 portion is preserved as DNA: 42 bases, with reading frame beginning at the first base. Libraries were prepared through the immunoSEQ multiplex PCR assay. TCRdb stores this immuneACCESS table with in-frame sequences only. Part of the clones is absent; in the studies checked, under half of the shortfall reflects unresolved V genes, and no reason is known for the rest. The sample yields approximately 150,000 clones; around 94% were counted once. The ten largest clones take up about 15% of the sample. On this clone itself: Its antigen has not been determined. Per-nucleotide qualities are absent, and no much larger clonotype sits a single base away.

This receptor chain uses TRBV5-1 and TRBJ2-1; matching of 6 bases hints at TRBD2 as the D gene. Input material: PBMCs. The TCR sequence derives from a man aged 60-69 years with colorectal cancer. The nucleotides read TGCGCCAGCAGCTCACTAGCAGACTACAATGAGCAGTTCTTC. Translated, it reads CASSSLADYNEQFF.